One and the same sample provided the 16 T cell receptor beta chains below, sequenced in a study of CD8+CD57+ T cells in acquired aplastic anemia. Genomic DNA, serving as template, underwent TCR beta VDJ and CDR3 profiling. TCRdb ran MiXCR on the reads and lists one entry per CDR3 protein. This sample yields about 200,000 distinct CDR3 sequences, of which approximately 60% are seen a single time; around 58% belongs to the top ten. Only patients with CD8+CD57+ cell expansion on flow cytometry were chosen for sequencing. Sequencing used sorted CD4+, CD8+, or CD8+CD57+ T cells (not recorded which) from PBMCs. These receptors were obtained from a human donor with aplastic anemia.

The chain uses TRBV20-1 and TRBJ1-3; a weak D match, TRBD1 (5 bases). The V end lost 6 bases, the J end lost 0 bases, and 15 bases lay between the germline ends. There are 15 residues in the CDR3. Germline lookup yields CDR1 DFQATT and CDR2 SNEGSKA (reference sequence). CDR3 bases: TGCAGTGCCCTGGCCGGGACGGCCTCTGGAAACACCATATATTTT. This translates into CSALAGTASGNTIYF.

V usage is TRBV24-1 and J usage is TRBJ1-2; D ambiguous. Germline-derived CDR1 and CDR2 are KGHDR and SFDVKD. V lost 6 bases, J lost 0 bases, and 13 bases lay in between. This CDR3 is 15 amino acids long. CDR3 sequence (DNA): TGTGCCACCAGTCCCGCGGGCGGAGCTAACTATGGCTACACCTTC. Amino acids: CATSPAGGANYGYTF.

The V gene is TRBV5-1, the J gene TRBJ2-7; 8 nucleotides agree with TRBD1. The CDR3 loop spans 14 amino acids. CDR1 and CDR2 (germline): SGHRS, YFSETQ. Trimming removed 4 bases from V and 6 bases from J; junction bases left unmatched: 9. Here the CDR3 reads CASSPGQAIREQYF. Written as DNA, the CDR3 is TGCGCCAGCAGCCCGGGACAGGCAATCCGCGAGCAGTACTTC.

This rearrangement joins TRBV9 to TRBJ2-7; no reliable D call. Germline lookup yields CDR1 SGDLS and CDR2 YYNGEE. This CDR3 has 14 amino acids. V shed 0 bases and J shed 2 bases, with 9 bases lying between them. The CDR3 region is CASSVDSTTYEQYF. The CDR3 region has the DNA TGTGCCAGCAGCGTAGACTCGACCACCTACGAGCAGTACTTC.

This clonotype has only a few counts. The rearrangement links TRBV20-1 to TRBJ2-7; the match to TRBD2 covers 10 bases. The CDR3 is 15 residues long. Germline V CDR1 and CDR2: DFQATT, SNEGSKA (reference sequence). The junction had 11 bases not matched to a gene; V was cut back by 5 bases and J by 4 bases. CDR3 sequence: CSAAYRGLADYEQYF. In nucleotides, the CDR3 is TGCAGTGCTGCCTACAGAGGACTAGCGGATTACGAGCAGTACTTC.

The chain links TRBV7-2 to TRBJ2-1; maybe TRBD2 (6 bases). The V and J ends lost 0 bases and 7 bases respectively, with 19 bases between them. The CDR3 is 17 amino acids. CDR1 and CDR2 from the germline V gene are SGHTA and FQGNSA. CDR3 protein: CASSLATSAGSWNEQFF. In DNA form, the CDR3 reads TGTGCCAGCAGCTTAGCGACCAGCGCCGGGAGTTGGAATGAGCAGTTCTTC.

The chain links TRBV7-3 to TRBJ2-7; the match to TRBD2 covers 14 bases. Germline CDR1 is SGHTA and CDR2 is FQGTGA. V lost 2 bases, J lost 5 bases, and 5 bases stayed unmatched. The CDR3 has 16 amino acids. In DNA, the CDR3 is TGTGCCAGCAGCTTAGAGACTAGCGGGGGGGCCAACGAGCAGTACTTC. Translated: CASSLETSGGANEQYF.

V gene TRBV15 combines with J gene TRBJ2-7, with D tentatively TRBD1 (5 bases). This CDR3 region has 15 residues. Germline V gives CDR1 LNHNV, CDR2 YYDKDF (reference sequence). V lost 4 bases and J lost 2, with 15 bases in between. Written as DNA, the CDR3 is TGTGCCACCAGCACAAACCACAGGAATCCCTACGAGCAGTACTTC. Protein sequence: CATSTNHRNPYEQYF.

Regarding this clonotype: A much larger clone differs from this one at a single base, so this may be a read error. CDR3 in amino acids: CASREVAGSGYTF. CDR3 DNA: TGTGCCAGCAGAGAAGTGGCAGGGAGTGGCTACACCTTC. This chain joins TRBV6-1 and TRBJ1-2, with D tentatively TRBD1 (5 bases). The length of the CDR3 is 13 residues. CDR1 MNHNS and CDR2 SASEGT come from the germline V gene.

The table lists this clonotype with many counts. V usage is TRBV10-3 and J usage is TRBJ1-3; D possibly corresponds to TRBD1 (5 bases). This CDR3 has 16 amino acids. The ends were cut back, 7 bases at V and 2 bases at J, with 18 bases in the middle. Germline V gives CDR1 ENHRY, CDR2 SYGVKD. This CDR3 reads CAITRGGEGPGNTIYF. The DNA for the CDR3 is TGTGCCATCACAAGGGGAGGAGAGGGGCCTGGAAACACCATATATTTT.

Ten or more counts support this clonotype. This rearrangement joins TRBV5-5 to TRBJ2-7, with D tentatively TRBD1 (5 bases). This CDR3 is built from 14 residues. Germline values: CDR1 SGHKS, CDR2 YYEKEE (reference sequence). The germline V and J ends were trimmed by 0 bases and 2 bases, with 9 bases remaining between them. DNA of the CDR3: TGTGCCAGCAGCTTGGCCCAGGGCACCTACGAGCAGTACTTC. Its translation is CASSLAQGTYEQYF.

The V call is TRBV7-9, the J call TRBJ1-6, with D possibly being TRBD1 (5 bases). V lost 0 bases to trimming and J lost 7 bases, with 13 bases between them. The CDR3 spans 16 residues. In germline, CDR1 is SEHNR, CDR2 FQNEAQ (reference sequence). In nucleotides, the CDR3 is TGTGCCAGCAGCTTAGCGGGGACTCAAGTGAATTCACCCCTCCACTTT. This translates into CASSLAGTQVNSPLHF.

This clonotype was found a few times. The chain joins TRBV2 to TRBJ2-7; D possibly corresponds to TRBD2 (6 bases). Germline values: CDR1 SNHLY, CDR2 FYNNEI. With 1 base removed from V and 0 bases from J, the gap between germline ends came to 13 bases. This CDR3 contains 16 residues. CDR3 bases: TGTGCCAGCAGTGAAGAGATTGGCGGGAACTCCTACGAGCAGTACTTC. Translated, it gives CASSEEIGGNSYEQYF.

This clonotype has only a few counts. V is TRBV7-9 and J is TRBJ1-4; unclear D gene. The CDR3 is 12 residues long. The ends were cut back, 1 base at V and 8 bases at J, with 5 bases in the middle. The germline gives CDR1 SEHNR, CDR2 FQNEAQ (reference sequence). CDR3 region: CASSLGTEKLFF. CDR3 nucleotides: TGTGCCAGCAGCTTAGGGACCGAAAAACTGTTTTTT.

This chain links TRBV3-1 with TRBJ1-2, with TRBD1 as a possible D gene (6 bases). Trimming cost V 7 bases and J 3 bases, with 15 bases left between them. The CDR3 extends over 14 amino acids. The V gene's germline CDR1 is LGHDT and CDR2 YNNKEL (reference sequence). The CDR3 is CASTPGHSDYGYTF. The CDR3 DNA reads TGTGCCAGCACCCCGGGACACTCGGACTATGGCTACACCTTC.

This rearrangement joins TRBV10-3 to TRBJ2-7; the D gene could be TRBD1 or TRBD2 (5 bases each). The CDR3 length is 14 residues. Germline CDR1 reads ENHRY; CDR2 reads SYGVKD. V was shortened by 4 bases and J by 2 bases, with 12 bases between the two germline ends. The CDR3 nucleotides read TGTGCCATCAGTGCTGCAGGGACCCCCTACGAGCAGTACTTC. Its translation is CAISAAGTPYEQYF.